This record concerns one T cell receptor (beta chain) sequence. The target antigen is unknown. This sample stems from a study of T cell repertoires in cytomegalovirus infection. About the research overall: Indications came from public TCR beta signatures; they pointed to CMV infection and to a matching HLA type.

The germline V gene has CDR1 SGHRS and CDR2 YFSETQ. Trimming shortened V by 0 bases and J by 5 bases, and 11 bases separated the two germline ends. CDR3 length: 14 residues. Study findings and constraints: Cumulative public TCR beta family frequency identified CMV carriers with the relevant HLA. Within the response measured ex vivo, HLA-C-restricted CMV-specific TCR beta clonotypes were dominant.

MiXCR, applied by TCRdb to the reads, yields one record per CDR3 protein. The sample lists around 740,000 distinct CDR3 sequences, under 40% occurring once. The sample was PBMCs. This chain connects TRBV5-1 to TRBJ2-5; D is perhaps TRBD1 (5 bases). The clonotype was recovered from a human donor in good health (CMV status not recorded). Some clones in this sample may be carry-over from other donors' samples. CDR3 sequence reads: CASSLEGVEETQYF. The CDR3 DNA reads as TGCGCCAGCAGCTTGGAAGGGGTAGAGGAGACCCAGTACTTC.